These 24 T cell receptor beta chains came from one sample sequenced in a study of T cells after yellow fever vaccination. Using its own MiXCR run on the 5' RACE reads, TCRdb lists one record per CDR3 protein. The top ten hold 12% of the sample, which has approximately 27,000 distinct CDR3 sequences, 5.5% seen once. Sequenced material: PBMCs, either bulk or a sorted T-cell subset (CD4+, CD8+, memory, or dextramer-sorted; not recorded which), taken 15 days after the yellow fever booster vaccination. Source of these receptors: a man under 40 who received the YFV17D yellow fever vaccine.

There are many counts of this clonotype. This chain connects TRBV7-3 to TRBJ2-7; tentative D call: TRBD2 (6 bases). This CDR3 has 16 amino acids. Germline lookup yields CDR1 SGHTA and CDR2 FQGTGA. Trimming removed 2 bases at V and 0 bases at J, with 14 bases between. CDR3 amino acids: CASSLVGGRNSYEQYF. For the CDR3, the DNA is TGTGCCAGCAGCTTAGTGGGGGGAAGAAACTCCTACGAGCAGTACTTC.

This clonotype appeared many times. The rearrangement joins TRBV5-1 to TRBJ2-1, with D perhaps given as TRBD1 or TRBD2 (5 bases each). The CDR3 runs 15 residues. Germline CDR1 SGHRS, CDR2 YFSETQ. The germline V and J ends were trimmed by 5 bases and 0 bases, with 12 bases remaining between them. The chain's CDR3 is CASRSVGGSYNEQFF. CDR3 DNA: TGCGCCAGCAGAAGTGTTGGGGGCTCCTACAATGAGCAGTTCTTC.

This clonotype was recorded many times. The chain couples TRBV20-1 to TRBJ2-7; maybe TRBD2 (6 bases). The CDR3 loop spans 14 amino acids. Germline-derived CDR1 and CDR2 are DFQATT and SNEGSKA (reference sequence). V dropped 3 bases and J dropped 0 bases, with 12 bases sitting between them. The CDR3 region has the DNA TGCAGTGCTAGTACGGGAGCAAGCTCCTACGAGCAGTACTTC. Amino acid sequence: CSASTGASSYEQYF.

This clonotype was recorded at least ten times. This chain joins TRBV20-1 and TRBJ2-5, with 9 bases matching TRBD1. Germline values: CDR1 DFQATT, CDR2 SNEGSKA (reference sequence). This CDR3 has 14 residues. The V segment lost 3 bases and the J segment 6 bases; nucleotides outside the gene matches: 8. The CDR3 loop reads CSASSSQGAQTQYF. The CDR3 DNA follows: TGCAGTGCTAGTAGTTCACAGGGGGCGCAGACCCAGTACTTC.

This clonotype appeared many times. This chain joins TRBV20-1 and TRBJ1-2; D is possibly TRBD1 (5 bases). Germline V gene sequence: CDR1 DFQATT, CDR2 SNEGSKA (reference sequence). The CDR3 is made up of 15 amino acids. V lost 1 base to trimming and J lost 7 bases, with 19 bases between them. This chain's CDR3 is CSARVGGEVLFGYTF. CDR3 sequence (DNA): TGCAGTGCTAGAGTGGGAGGGGAAGTCCTTTTTGGCTACACCTTC.

At least ten counts were recorded for this clonotype. The chain uses TRBV5-6 and TRBJ2-7; the D is unclear. With 4 bases removed from V and 4 bases from J, the gap between germline ends came to 12 bases. Germline assignment: CDR1 SGHDT and CDR2 YYEEEE. CDR3 length equals 13 residues. CDR3 protein: CASSPSWNYEQYF. The DNA for the CDR3 is TGTGCCAGCAGCCCATCGTGGAATTACGAGCAGTACTTC. Supplemented by reference TRBV5-6 and TRBJ2-7, the full variable domain reads DAGVTQSPTHLIKTRGQQVTLRCSPKSGHDTVSWYQQALGQGPQFIFQYYEEEERQRGNFPDRFSGHQFPNYSSELNVNALLLGDSALYLCASSPSWNYEQYFGPGTRLTVT.

The chain recombines TRBV20-1 with TRBJ2-5, with D maybe TRBD2 (6 bases). V shed 3 bases and J shed 5 bases, with 25 bases lying between them. The CDR3 length is 17 residues. Germline CDR1 DFQATT, CDR2 SNEGSKA (reference sequence). CDR3 DNA: TGCAGTGCTAGTGTAGTCCACGGAGGGGTCCTGAGGGAGACCCAGTACTTC. It codes for CSASVVHGGVLRETQYF.

On this clonotype itself: This may come from a read error, since a much larger clone is one base off. V and J are TRBV7-2 and TRBJ1-1; 7 bases align to TRBD1. This CDR3 contains 16 residues. Germline loops: CDR1 SGHTA, CDR2 FQGNSA. CDR3 nucleotide sequence: TGTGCCAACAGCTTAGCGCAGGGGGGGATGAACACTGAAGCTTTCTTT. Translation gives CANSLAQGGMNTEAFF.

This clonotype is deemed medium-sized (0.01 to 0.1%). This rearrangement joins TRBV7-2 to TRBJ2-3; D call uncertain. Germline CDR1 reads SGHTA; CDR2 reads FQGNSA. The CDR3 sequence is 12 residues long. Trimming took off 1 base at V and 6 bases at J, with 5 bases between the two ends. DNA for the CDR3: TGTGCCAGCAGCTTAGTCCGGGATACGCAGTATTTT. Its translation is CASSLVRDTQYF. The full variable domain, its missing parts supplied by reference TRBV7-2 and TRBJ2-3, is GAGVSQSPSNKVTEKGKDVELRCDPISGHTALYWYRQSLGQGLEFLIYFQGNSAPDKSGLPSDRFSAERTGGSVSTLTIQRTQQEDSAVYLCASSLVRDTQYFGPGTRLTVL.

This clonotype appeared many times. The chain combines TRBV12-3 or TRBV12-4 with TRBJ1-1, with D hard to call. Trimming took off 5 bases at V and 6 bases at J, with 13 bases between the two ends. CDR3 size: 13 residues. This chain's CDR3 is CASSRSSRPEAFF. For the CDR3, the DNA is TGTGCCAGCAGTCGAAGCTCCAGACCTGAAGCTTTCTTT.

This clonotype has ten or more counts. V and J are TRBV20-1 and TRBJ2-1, with 10 bases matching TRBD2. The CDR3 spans 15 residues. Germline-derived CDR1 and CDR2 are DFQATT and SNEGSKA (reference sequence). J gave up 8 bases and V 0 bases, and 7 bases lay outside the gene matches. CDR3 nucleotide sequence: TGCAGTGCTAGAGATGCCGAGCGGGAGGGGGATGAGCAGTTCTTC. Protein: CSARDAEREGDEQFF.

The chain employs TRBV20-1 and TRBJ1-2; no definite D call. Trimming stripped 1 base from V and 8 bases from J, with 11 bases between. This CDR3 spans 12 amino acids. CDR1 is DFQATT, CDR2 SNEGSKA, per germline (reference sequence). The CDR3 nucleotides are TGCAGTGCTAGAGCCCCCCGGGAGGGCTACACCTTC. Protein sequence: CSARAPREGYTF.

This clonotype was seen ten or more times. The chain is built from TRBV2 and TRBJ2-2; 9 nucleotides line up with TRBD1. The germline V gene has CDR1 SNHLY and CDR2 FYNNEI. V was pared by 6 bases and J by 4 bases, with 3 bases of the junction left unmatched. The CDR3 totals 14 residues. The CDR3 loop is CASRGQGGTGELFF. The CDR3 DNA is TGTGCCAGCAGGGGACAGGGCGGCACCGGGGAGCTGTTTTTT.

This clonotype was observed at least ten times. The chain uses TRBV7-9 and TRBJ2-5; 9 bases align to TRBD1. This CDR3 is 13 amino acids long. The junction had 2 bases not matched to a gene; V was cut back by 6 bases and J by 3 bases. Germline V gene sequence: CDR1 SEHNR, CDR2 FQNEAQ (reference sequence). CDR3 sequence (DNA): TGTGCCAGCAGTTGGGACAGGGAAGAGACCCAGTACTTC. The encoded protein is CASSWDREETQYF.

By share, this clonotype ranks as medium-sized. The V gene is TRBV7-9, the J gene TRBJ2-7, with 8 bases that match TRBD2. Germline lookup yields CDR1 SEHNR and CDR2 FQNEAQ (reference sequence). Unmatched junction bases numbered 7, after V lost 3 bases and J lost 3 bases. The CDR3 covers 15 residues. CDR3 protein: CASSFSGMGDYEQYF. For the CDR3, the DNA is TGTGCCAGCAGCTTTAGCGGGATGGGGGACTACGAGCAGTACTTC.

This clonotype showed up many times. The chain is built from TRBV10-3 and TRBJ2-4, with TRBD2 identical over 11 bases. The V and J ends lost 4 bases and 8 bases, in that order; junction bases with no gene match: 19. Germline-derived CDR1 and CDR2 are ENHRY and SYGVKD. This CDR3 spans 19 amino acids. CDR3 DNA sequence: TGTGCCATCAGTGTAAGGCCAGGGGAGGCTAGCGGGAGGATGGACATTCAGTACTTC. Its protein is CAISVRPGEASGRMDIQYF.

This clonotype was recorded many times. The chain uses TRBV25-1 and TRBJ2-3; 8 bases align to TRBD1. V was clipped by 0 bases and J by 4 bases; unmatched bases: 9. In germline, CDR1 is MGHDK, CDR2 SYGVNS. The CDR3 runs to 17 residues. The CDR3 sequence: CASSEYRTGRKADTQYF. The DNA of the CDR3 is TGTGCCAGCAGTGAATATAGGACAGGGCGTAAGGCAGATACGCAGTATTTT.

This clonotype came up many times. The genes are TRBV19 and TRBJ2-5; D is undetermined. Trimming removed 11 bases at V and 3 bases at J, with 22 bases between. Germline CDR1 reads LNHDA; CDR2 reads SQIVND (reference sequence). The CDR3 spans 15 residues. The CDR3 DNA is TGTGCCGGTTGTAGTTGCGGCCCCCTAAAAGAGACCCAGTACTTC. Translated, it gives CAGCSCGPLKETQYF.

Ten or more counts support this clonotype. J is TRBJ1-5 and V is TRBV19; D uncertain. The CDR3 contains 14 residues. Germline V gives CDR1 LNHDA, CDR2 SQIVND (reference sequence). V was cut by 7 bases and J by 5 bases, with 15 bases left in between. The DNA for the CDR3 is TGTGCCAGTACGCTATCGGGCCTATATCAGCCCCAGCATTTT. Translating gives CASTLSGLYQPQHF.

This clonotype came up many times. This rearrangement joins TRBV5-1 to TRBJ2-1; 8 bases fit TRBD1. Germline CDR1 SGHRS, CDR2 YFSETQ. The length of the CDR3 is 15 residues. V dropped 3 bases and J dropped 4; count of bases not matched to a gene: 6. The CDR3 here is CASSSTGQGYNEQFF. The CDR3 bases are TGCGCCAGCAGCTCAACTGGACAGGGTTACAATGAGCAGTTCTTC.

Of note for this clonotype: With a much larger clone just one base away, this may be a read error. This rearrangement joins TRBV29-1 to TRBJ2-7; 10 bases are shared with TRBD2. The germline V gene has CDR1 SQVTM and CDR2 ANQGSEA. CDR3 length equals 12 residues. V dropped 8 bases and J dropped 4; count of bases not matched to a gene: 5. CDR3 bases: TGCAGCCGGACTAGCGGAGAATACGAGCAGTACTTC. Translated, it gives CSRTSGEYEQYF.

This clonotype came up many times. The CDR3 DNA reads as TGCGCCAGCAGCTTGGCCTCTAGCGGGTCGATTTATGAGCAGTTCTTC. Translation gives CASSLASSGSIYEQFF. This chain uses TRBV5-1 with TRBJ2-1, with TRBD2 identical over 8 bases. Germline assignment: CDR1 SGHRS and CDR2 YFSETQ. The J segment lost 8 bases and the V segment lost 0 bases, leaving 10 bases of the junction unmatched. The CDR3 runs 16 residues.

This clonotype was found many times. The V gene is TRBV20-1, the J gene TRBJ2-7; the D is unclear. Germline CDR1 and CDR2: DFQATT and SNEGSKA (reference sequence). Trimming took off 6 bases at V and 5 bases at J, with 20 bases between the two ends. The CDR3 covers 14 residues. The CDR3 sequence: CSATRPMLSDEQYF. The CDR3 nucleotides read TGCAGTGCCACCCGACCCATGCTGAGCGACGAGCAGTACTTC.

This clonotype was picked up many times. Here the CDR3 DNA reads TGTGCCAGCAGTTACTCCCAGCTCACCGGGGAGCTGTTTTTT. Protein: CASSYSQLTGELFF. This rearrangement joins TRBV6-5 to TRBJ2-2; D not certain. This CDR3 has 14 amino acids. Trimming removed 0 bases from V and 4 bases from J, with 6 bases in between. Germline CDR1 is MNHEY and CDR2 is SVGAGI.